This is a list of T cell receptor beta chains from one sample in a study of identical twins. TCRdb reanalysed the 5' RACE reads using MiXCR and keeps one entry per CDR3 protein. The repertoire holds 230,000 or so distinct CDR3 sequences, roughly 8.7% seen once, with about 3% in the top ten. These data were also filed under a second study, of yellow fever vaccine responses in identical twins.

The sequenced sample was CD8+ T cells sorted from blood. The receptors here all came from a young woman in good health. The CDR3 runs from the conserved cysteine through the conserved F or W. D genes are given only for firm matches. Not every row has a clone size; where given, it reads once, few, many or a size class.

size: few
J: TRBJ2-3
D: .
V: TRBV11-2
DNA: TGTGCCAGCAGCTTAGTTTTCAGGCCGGCAGATACGCAGTATTTT
CDR3: CASSLVFRPADTQYF

size: .
J: TRBJ2-1
D: .
V: TRBV4-3
DNA: TGCGCCAGCAGCCAAGATACGGATAATCTATACAATGAGCAGTTCTTC
CDR3: CASSQDTDNLYNEQFF

size: few
J: TRBJ1-2
D: TRBD1
V: TRBV4-1
DNA: TGCGCCAGCAGCCAAGTTCAGGGGGCCCCTGGCTACACCTTC
CDR3: CASSQVQGAPGYTF

size: .
J: TRBJ2-5
D: TRBD2
V: TRBV10-3
DNA: TGTGCCATCAGAGAACTAGCGGGAGGGGAAGAGACCCAGTACTTC
CDR3: CAIRELAGGEETQYF

size: few
J: TRBJ2-7
D: .
V: TRBV20-1
DNA: TGCAGTGCTCTTGTCTCCGGACTCATCTACGAGCAGTACTTC
CDR3: CSALVSGLIYEQYF

size: many
J: TRBJ1-1
D: TRBD1
V: TRBV20-1
DNA: TGCAGTGCTAGGGCCTCAGGGGGGGACACTGAAGCTTTCTTT
CDR3: CSARASGGDTEAFF

size: .
J: TRBJ2-3
D: .
V: TRBV4-1
DNA: TGCGCCAGCAGCCAAGATATAGGGTTGGGCACAGATACGCAGTATTTT
CDR3: CASSQDIGLGTDTQYF

size: many
J: TRBJ2-1
D: .
V: TRBV6-2/TRBV6-3
DNA: TGTGCCAGCACTCAAATAGCCTACAATGAGCAGTTCTTC
CDR3: CASTQIAYNEQFF

size: many
J: TRBJ2-3
D: TRBD2
V: TRBV28
DNA: TGTGCCAGCAGCCCATTCCGGGACTACACAGATACGCAGTATTTT
CDR3: CASSPFRDYTDTQYF

size: few
J: TRBJ1-6
D: .
V: TRBV4-3
DNA: TGCGCCAGCAGCCAAGATTCGGGTGGAGATTCACCCCTCCACTTT
CDR3: CASSQDSGGDSPLHF

size: many
J: TRBJ2-7
D: TRBD1
V: TRBV10-3
DNA: TGTGCCATCAGACCGGACAGGGGGTCCACACCCTACGAGCAGTACTTC
CDR3: CAIRPDRGSTPYEQYF

size: .
J: TRBJ2-7
D: TRBD1
V: TRBV6-1
DNA: TGTGCCAGCGGATTGACAGGGACCCACGAGCAGTACTTC
CDR3: CASGLTGTHEQYF

size: many
J: TRBJ2-7
D: TRBD2
V: TRBV4-1
DNA: TGCGCCAGCAGCGCGGGGGCCTACGAGCAGTACTTC
CDR3: CASSAGAYEQYF

size: few
J: TRBJ2-2
D: .
V: TRBV7-7
DNA: TGTGCTAGCAGCCCTACCCGGACAGACGCGAACACCGGGGAGCTGTTTTTT
CDR3: CASSPTRTDANTGELFF

size: few
J: TRBJ2-7
D: .
V: TRBV5-1
DNA: TGCGCCAGCAGCCCGCTATGGACTCTTGCCTACGAGCAGTACTTC
CDR3: CASSPLWTLAYEQYF

size: many
J: TRBJ2-7
D: .
V: TRBV27
DNA: TGTGCCAGCAGTTTAACAGGTAGCGACTACGAGCAGTACTTC
CDR3: CASSLTGSDYEQYF

size: few
J: TRBJ2-2
D: .
V: TRBV27
DNA: TGTGCCAGCACCTTGGACAGGAACACCGGGGAGCTGTTTTTT
CDR3: CASTLDRNTGELFF